The subject of this entry is one T cell receptor (beta chain). Its antigen target is currently unknown. No base quality information exists; no much larger clone differs at one position. Libraries came from the immunoSEQ multiplex PCR assay. TCRdb provides this immuneACCESS table in a form limited to in-frame rearrangements. Some clones are lacking; in checked studies, under half of them reflect an unresolved V gene, and why the rest are absent is not known. Recorded for this sample are over 100,000 clones; over 60% of them occurred a single time. Roughly 4.5% of the sample lies in the top ten. The source of the sample is a study of PD-1 blockade in mismatch repair-deficient tumors (dated by TCRdb to about 2017). Context from the whole study: Between September 2013 and September 2016, the trial enrolled around 89 consecutive patients with about twelve mismatch repair-deficient cancer types, every one of whom had been previously treated and was progressing. Tumor-associated T cell clones were tracked in the peripheral blood of patients responding to PD-1 blockade by deep sequencing of TCR CDR3 regions. Overall study results and their limits: After pembrolizumab, tumor-resident clones, which were often undetectable in blood before treatment, expanded rapidly and then contracted, generally ahead of radiologic responses.

V loses 0 bases, J loses 2 bases, and the germline ends lie 12 bases apart. Including cysteine and phenylalanine, the CDR3 has 15 amino acids. Only the CDR3 part of the read is kept: 45 bases, read in frame from the first base. CDR1 and CDR2 (SGHRS, YFSETQ) derive from the germline V gene. Mismatch repair deficiency was established in every enrolled patient by polymerase chain reaction or immunohistochemistry. Three patients who responded to pembrolizumab therapy underwent TCR sequencing. The phase II trial prospectively tested pembrolizumab PD-1 blockade in advanced mismatch repair-deficient cancers regardless of tissue of origin. Serial peripheral blood T cell samples were collected before and at multiple times after starting PD-1 blockade. Blood sampling times were expressed in weeks after the first pembrolizumab dose.

The receptor chain draws on TRBV5-1 and TRBJ2-7; TRBD1 is a possible D gene, resting on 6 matching bases. This specimen was peripheral blood, taken approximately 64 weeks after starting pembrolizumab. The sequence came from an adult with mismatch repair-deficient cancer. This receptor carries the CDR3 CASSLGGHQTYEQYF. In nucleotide form, the sequence is TGCGCCAGCAGCTTGGGGGGACATCAAACCTACGAGCAGTACTTC.